These 24 T cell receptor beta chains were sequenced from one sample in a study of beta chain features in type 1 diabetes. Sequenced material consisted of expressed TCRB transcripts (all of the isolated RNA was reverse transcribed). TCRdb's table, derived via immunoSEQ multiplex PCR, lists solely in-frame clones and lacks some. The sample contains 130,000 to 150,000 clones, 9% to 9.5% of which appear only once. Sequenced input: central memory CD4+ T cells from blood. Every receptor here comes from a young man in good health.

The table lists this clone with a count of one. The rearrangement uses TRBV18 and TRBJ1-2; unclear D gene. Deletions cut 4 bases from V and 0 bases from J, with 12 bases between. This CDR3 region has 15 residues. Germline CDR1 and CDR2: KGHSH and LQKENI. As DNA, the CDR3 is TGTGCCAGCTCACGGACGGACTCGACTAACTATGGCTACACCTTC. It yields the protein CASSRTDSTNYGYTF.

V is TRBV7-8 and J is TRBJ2-3; 8 nucleotides line up with TRBD2. Germline CDR1 SGHVS, CDR2 FQNEAQ. The V segment lost 5 bases and the J segment 3 bases; nucleotides outside the gene matches: 13. CDR3 length: 17 amino acids. For the CDR3, the DNA is TGTGCCAGCAGCCGCCTTTCCCGGGGGGGCCCAACAGATACGCAGTATTTT. Its protein is CASSRLSRGGPTDTQYF.

A few counts support this clone. Sequence at one end of the junction differs from germline and may be a read error. Other DNA sequences in this specimen translate into the identical CDR3. The chain uses TRBV19 and TRBJ1-1; D perhaps matches TRBD1 (5 bases). The CDR3 contains 16 residues. Germline CDR1 reads LNHDA; CDR2 reads SQIVND (reference sequence). The CDR3 sequence: CASSIWAGGRNTEAFF. The CDR3 DNA reads TGTGCCAGTAGTATCTGGGCCGGGGGGAGGAACACTGAAGCCTTCTTT. The full variable domain, rest sourced from reference TRBV19 and TRBJ1-1, is DGGITQSPKYLFRKEGQNVTLSCEQNLNHDAMYWYRQDPGQGLRLIYYSQIVNDFQKGDIAEGYSVSREKKESFPLTVTSAQKNPTAFYLCASSIWAGGRNTEAFFGQGTRLTVV.

This sequence joins TRBV19 and TRBJ2-5; D is ambiguous. Germline V gene lookup returns CDR1 LNHDA and CDR2 SQIVND (reference sequence). The ends were cut back, 0 bases at V and 5 bases at J, with 10 bases in the middle. CDR3 length: 14 amino acids. The CDR3 loop is CASSIDESTETQYF. Here the CDR3 DNA reads TGTGCCAGTAGTATAGATGAGTCAACGGAGACCCAGTACTTC.

This clone was counted between two and nine times. The V call is TRBV18, the J call TRBJ2-2; TRBD2 is a possible D gene (6 bases). Germline V gene lookup returns CDR1 KGHSH and CDR2 LQKENI. Trimming cost V 3 bases and J 4 bases, with 15 bases left between them. The CDR3 covers 16 residues. This CDR3 reads CASSPTSRSGTGELFF. CDR3 nucleotides: TGTGCCAGCTCACCCACTAGCCGTTCGGGCACCGGGGAGCTGTTTTTT.

This clone was recorded a few times. The V gene is TRBV6-4, the J gene TRBJ2-5; no definite D call. V was cut by 5 bases and J by 5 bases, with 6 bases left in between. Germline loops: CDR1 MRHNA, CDR2 SNTAGT. This CDR3 is 11 amino acids long. The CDR3 DNA follows: TGTGCCAGCAGTAACCGGGAGACCCAGTACTTC. This encodes CASSNRETQYF.

This clone was seen a handful of times. The chain recombines TRBV5-6 with TRBJ1-2; D is perhaps TRBD1 (5 bases). The V end lost 5 bases, the J end lost 4 bases, and 15 bases lay between the germline ends. This CDR3 has 14 residues. Germline assignment: CDR1 SGHDT and CDR2 YYEEEE. The CDR3 loop is CASRSQAGSYGYTF. CDR3 coding DNA: TGTGCCAGCAGATCACAGGCGGGAAGCTATGGCTACACCTTC.

This clone turned up a few times. The chain has TRBV7-2 and TRBJ2-3; possibly TRBD1 for D (5 bases). CDR3 length: 15 amino acids. Germline V CDR1 and CDR2: SGHTA, FQGNSA. V lost 7 bases, J lost 1 base, and 15 bases lay in between. The CDR3 sequence: CASTSRVFGTDTQYF. CDR3 nucleotides: TGTGCCAGCACCTCCAGGGTCTTCGGCACAGATACGCAGTATTTT.

The V and J genes are TRBV7-9 and TRBJ2-7; D is unclear. The CDR3 spans 11 residues. Trimming took off 2 bases at V and 6 bases at J, with 5 bases between the two ends. CDR1 SEHNR and CDR2 FQNEAQ come from the germline V gene (reference sequence). The CDR3 spells CASSLSVEQYF. CDR3 DNA: TGTGCCAGCAGCTTATCAGTCGAGCAGTACTTC. Filled out from reference TRBV7-9 and TRBJ2-7, the complete variable domain reads DTGVSQNPRHKITKRGQNVTFRCDPISEHNRLYWYRQTLGQGPEFLTYFQNEAQLEKSRLLSDRFSAERPKGSFSTLEIQRTEQGDSAMYLCASSLSVEQYFGPGTRLTVT.

CDR3 amino acids: CSVERLAGGQETQYF. The DNA for the CDR3 is TGCAGCGTTGAACGGCTAGCGGGGGGGCAAGAGACCCAGTACTTC. This chain connects TRBV29-1 to TRBJ2-5; TRBD2 matches at 12 bases. Per the germline V gene, CDR1 is SQVTM and CDR2 is ANQGSEA. The junction had 3 bases not matched to a gene; V was cut back by 2 bases and J by 2 bases. The CDR3 spans 15 residues.

This clone has a handful of counts. V gene TRBV29-1 combines with J gene TRBJ1-2; D is perhaps TRBD1 (6 bases). This CDR3 region has 14 residues. The germline V gene has CDR1 SQVTM and CDR2 ANQGSEA. Deletions cut 1 base from V and 7 bases from J, with 16 bases between. CDR3 protein: CSVEAYGGAGGYTF. The DNA for the CDR3 is TGCAGCGTTGAAGCCTATGGGGGGGCTGGTGGCTACACCTTC. Variable domain in full (rest from reference TRBV29-1 and TRBJ1-2): SAVISQKPSRDICQRGTSLTIQCQVDSQVTMMFWYRQQPGQSLTLIATANQGSEATYESGFVIDKFPISRPNLTFSTLTVSNMSPEDSSIYLCSVEAYGGAGGYTFGSGTRLTVV.

The chain joins TRBV29-1 to TRBJ1-3, with D perhaps TRBD1 (6 bases). V gave up 7 bases and J gave up 1 base, with 11 bases separating them. The CDR3 covers 13 residues. CDR1 SQVTM and CDR2 ANQGSEA come from the germline V gene. The CDR3 here is CSAGRGSGNTIYF. The CDR3 DNA follows: TGCAGCGCCGGAAGGGGGTCTGGAAACACCATATATTTT.

In DNA, the CDR3 is TGTGCCAGCAGCTTCTCTAGCGGGGGGCCAGAGACCCAGTACTTC. Amino acid sequence: CASSFSSGGPETQYF. The genes are TRBV5-4 and TRBJ2-5; 11 positions agree with TRBD2. CDR1 SGHNT and CDR2 YYREEE come from the germline V gene (reference sequence). The CDR3 loop spans 15 amino acids. V shed 2 bases, J shed 4 bases, and the junction held 4 bases outside the gene matches.

In its sample, this clone was seen a few times. The chain uses TRBV5-1 and TRBJ2-5, with 11 nucleotides matching TRBD2. The V gene end was trimmed by 1 base and the J gene end by 3 bases; junction bases not matched to a gene: 2. This CDR3 spans 15 amino acids. Germline values: CDR1 SGHRS, CDR2 YFSETQ. The CDR3 DNA is TGCGCCAGCAGCTTGACTAGCGGGGGTGAAGAGACCCAGTACTTC. It encodes CASSLTSGGEETQYF.

The chain has TRBV9 and TRBJ2-5; 12 bases fit TRBD2. The CDR3 spans 17 residues. Germline V gene data show CDR1 as SGDLS and CDR2 as YYNGEE. V lost 0 bases to trimming and J lost 8 bases; unmatched junction nucleotides: 11. CDR3 loop: CASSVEGTSGGRVTQYF. The DNA of the CDR3 is TGTGCCAGCAGCGTAGAAGGAACTAGCGGGGGGCGGGTCACCCAGTACTTC.

The chain joins TRBV11-2 to TRBJ1-2, with TRBD1 matching over 11 bases. The CDR3 has 17 amino acids. V shed 6 bases, J shed 8 bases, and the junction held 17 bases outside the gene matches. Germline CDR1 is SGHAT and CDR2 is FQNNGV. CDR3 DNA sequence: TGTGCCAGCAGTTTCACCGGGACAGGGGGTAAACTACTCGGCTACACCTTC. Its protein is CASSFTGTGGKLLGYTF.

This clone was detected a few times. The chain links TRBV7-2 to TRBJ2-2; TRBD1 matches 7 bases. Germline V gives CDR1 SGHTA, CDR2 FQGNSA. This CDR3 is 15 amino acids long. With 2 bases clipped from V and 3 bases from J, the junction kept 3 bases outside the gene matches. This chain's CDR3 is CASSLTGADTGELFF. Here the CDR3 DNA reads TGTGCCAGCAGCTTAACAGGGGCGGACACCGGGGAGCTGTTTTTT.

The CDR3 bases are TGTGCCAGCAGCGCTAGCGGGGGCGCTTATACGCAGTATTTT. It codes for CASSASGGAYTQYF. The rearrangement joins TRBV25-1 to TRBJ2-3, with TRBD2 matching 10 bases. The CDR3 is 14 residues long. The junction had 7 bases not matched to a gene; V was cut back by 6 bases and J by 7 bases. Germline V lookup: CDR1 MGHDK, CDR2 SYGVNS.

V is TRBV30 and J is TRBJ2-3; 8 bases match TRBD2. Trimming took 1 base from V and 1 from J; bases not matched to a gene: 19. The germline CDR1 and CDR2 sequences are GTSNPN and SVGIG (reference sequence). There are 20 residues in the CDR3. The CDR3 DNA reads TGTGCCTGGAGTGCCCGATGGGGGGGCATAAAAGCGGGGGGCACAGATACGCAGTATTTT. As protein: CAWSARWGGIKAGGTDTQYF.

This clone was seen a few times. The chain links TRBV4-1 to TRBJ1-2; D call uncertain. The CDR3 contains 16 residues. In germline, CDR1 is MGHRA, CDR2 YSYEKL. Trimming took off 0 bases at V and 0 bases at J, with 11 bases between the two ends. The DNA for the CDR3 is TGCGCCAGCAGCCAAGACCCGGGATCTGCTAACTATGGCTACACCTTC. This encodes CASSQDPGSANYGYTF.

The CDR3 loop reads CASSFDREETQYF. The CDR3 coding sequence is TGTGCCAGCAGCTTCGACAGAGAAGAGACCCAGTACTTC. The genes are TRBV7-2 and TRBJ2-5; TRBD1 is a possible D gene (5 bases). Trimming pared 3 bases from V and 3 bases from J, leaving 8 bases between. The CDR3 loop spans 13 amino acids. Looked up from germline, CDR1 is SGHTA and CDR2 is FQGNSA. The full variable domain, its missing parts supplied by reference TRBV7-2 and TRBJ2-5, is GAGVSQSPSNKVTEKGKDVELRCDPISGHTALYWYRQSLGQGLEFLIYFQGNSAPDKSGLPSDRFSAERTGGSVSTLTIQRTQQEDSAVYLCASSFDREETQYFGPGTRLLVL.

V gene TRBV27 combines with J gene TRBJ2-7; TRBD1 agrees at 10 bases. CDR3 length equals 15 residues. The V gene's germline CDR1 is MNHEY and CDR2 SMNVEV (reference sequence). J gave up 1 base and V 6 bases, and 6 bases lay outside the gene matches. In DNA, the CDR3 is TGTGCCAGCAGGACCAGGGACAGGGGTTCCTACGAGCAGTACTTC. Translated: CASRTRDRGSYEQYF.

This clone was observed a handful of times. The V call is TRBV14, the J call TRBJ2-2; D not certain. Germline CDR1 reads SGHDN; CDR2 reads FVKESK. V was pared by 0 bases and J by 4 bases, with 12 bases between. The CDR3 has 16 residues. The CDR3 here is CASSQDRPTGTGELFF. The CDR3 coding sequence is TGTGCCAGCAGCCAAGACAGACCCACGGGCACCGGGGAGCTGTTTTTT.

The chain has TRBV14 and TRBJ1-3, with unresolved D. Trimming left V 0 bases short and J 0 bases short, with 9 bases between. Germline CDR1 SGHDN, CDR2 FVKESK. The CDR3 loop spans 16 amino acids. The CDR3 bases are TGTGCCAGCAGCCAAGATCGCGTGGTCTCTGGAAACACCATATATTTT. The encoded protein is CASSQDRVVSGNTIYF.